The 18 T cell receptor beta chains given below trace back to one sample, sequenced in a study of OX40 agonist ivuxolimab in advanced cancers. Sequencing used immunoSEQ multiplex PCR; TCRdb keeps in-frame clones, though not all of them. The top ten hold 0.7% of the sample, which has 64,000 or so clones, 83% seen once. Sequenced here: CD4+ or CD8+ T cells sorted from blood, sampled in a trial of the OX40 agonist ivuxolimab. The receptor set was obtained from an adult with an advanced solid tumor such as melanoma, head and neck, liver or kidney cancer.

The V call is TRBV11-3, the J call TRBJ2-1; 7 nucleotides line up with TRBD2. V lost 3 bases to trimming and J lost 6 bases; unmatched junction nucleotides: 5. CDR3 size: 14 residues. The germline V gene encodes CDR1 SGHNT and CDR2 YENEEA. In DNA, the CDR3 is TGTGCCAGCAGCTTCGGGACTACCGGCAATGAGCAGTTCTTC. It is translated as CASSFGTTGNEQFF.

This chain connects TRBV11-2 to TRBJ2-5; D is possibly TRBD1 or TRBD2 (6 bases each). The V end was cut by 5 bases, the J end by 5 bases, with 15 bases between. The CDR3 consists of 14 residues. CDR1 and CDR2 (germline): SGHAT, FQNNGV. This chain's CDR3 is CASSPEGGSETQYF. In nucleotides, the CDR3 is TGTGCCAGCAGCCCCGAGGGGGGTTCGGAGACCCAGTACTTC.

The chain employs TRBV30 and TRBJ1-5, with 7 bases matching TRBD1. The V gene's germline CDR1 is GTSNPN and CDR2 SVGIG (reference sequence). This CDR3 contains 17 residues. V was pared by 1 base and J by 0 bases, with 9 bases of the junction left unmatched. The CDR3: CAWSGKGAGSSNQPQHF. The CDR3 bases are TGTGCCTGGAGTGGGAAGGGGGCGGGCTCTAGCAATCAGCCCCAGCATTTT.

The chain has TRBV11-1 and TRBJ1-2; D is unclear. Deletions cut 6 bases from V and 7 bases from J, with 15 bases between. Germline assignment: CDR1 SGHAT and CDR2 FQDESV (reference sequence). There are 13 residues in the CDR3. The CDR3, as DNA: TGTGCCAGCAGTTCTTACTCGGCCGGTGGCTACACCTTC. Its translation is CASSSYSAGGYTF.

V gene TRBV7-3 combines with J gene TRBJ2-5; 8 bases map to TRBD1. The junction had 9 bases not matched to a gene; V was cut back by 5 bases and J by 10 bases. This CDR3 spans 13 amino acids. Germline V CDR1 and CDR2: SGHTA, FQGTGA. The CDR3 nucleotides are TGTGCCAGCAGCAGAGGAACAGGGGGAGGCCAGTACTTC. This gives the protein CASSRGTGGGQYF.

This chain connects TRBV7-9 to TRBJ2-3; maybe TRBD1 (6 bases). CDR1 and CDR2 (germline): SEHNR, FQNEAQ (reference sequence). This CDR3 spans 11 amino acids. Deletions cut 5 bases from V and 8 bases from J, with 8 bases between. For the CDR3, the DNA is TGTGCCAGCAGCCCAGGGGCTACGCAGTATTTT. As protein: CASSPGATQYF.

The genes are TRBV2 and TRBJ1-6; D is uncertain. Trimming left V 0 bases short and J 4 bases short, with 7 bases between. CDR1 and CDR2 from the germline V gene are SNHLY and FYNNEI. This CDR3 is built from 15 residues. The CDR3 DNA follows: TGTGCCAGCAGTGAAGCACGGGGATATAATTCACCCCTCCACTTT. Protein: CASSEARGYNSPLHF. Based on the CDR3 plus reference TRBV2 and TRBJ1-6, the full variable domain is EPEVTQTPSHQVTQMGQEVILRCVPISNHLYFYWYRQILGQKVEFLVSFYNNEISEKSEIFDDQFSVERPDGSNFTLKIRSTKLEDSAMYFCASSEARGYNSPLHFGNGTRLTVT.

The chain has TRBV11-3 and TRBJ2-1; D call uncertain. V was trimmed by 3 bases and J by 10 bases, leaving 16 bases between them. CDR1 is SGHNT and CDR2 is YENEEA in the germline V gene. CDR3 size: 14 residues. The CDR3 region has the DNA TGTGCCAGCAGCTTGTCGTCTAACCGCATAGAGCAGTTCTTC. Its translation is CASSLSSNRIEQFF.

The V gene is TRBV5-6, the J gene TRBJ1-1; D gene unclear. This CDR3 is built from 15 residues. CDR1 and CDR2 from the germline V gene are SGHDT and YYEEEE. Trimming stripped 2 bases from V and 1 base from J, with 12 bases between. Here the CDR3 reads CASSLDLGGNTEAFF. In DNA, the CDR3 is TGTGCCAGCAGCTTAGATTTGGGCGGGAACACTGAAGCTTTCTTT.

This clone was recorded only once. The chain recombines TRBV6-1 with TRBJ2-3, with 8 bases matching TRBD1. CDR1 is MNHNS, CDR2 SASEGT, per germline. The CDR3 extends over 13 amino acids. Losses at the gene ends were 8 bases for V and 5 bases for J; bases not matched to a gene: 6. The CDR3 nucleotides are TGTGCCAGCGGGGGAACAGGGGGAGATACGCAGTATTTT. Translating gives CASGGTGGDTQYF.

This chain connects TRBV21-1 to TRBJ1-5; the table's D call, TRBD1, was not checked against the DNA. TRBV21-1 is designated a pseudogene. CDR3 length: 17 amino acids. The CDR3: CASSKVGPETSNQPQHF. The CDR3 nucleotides read TGTGCCAGCAGCAAAGTTGGGCCAGAAACTAGCAATCAGCCCCAGCATTTT.

The chain uses TRBV27 and TRBJ1-1; no firm D call. V dropped 8 bases and J dropped 1 base, with 14 bases sitting between them. The CDR3 loop spans 14 amino acids. CDR1 MNHEY and CDR2 SMNVEV come from the germline V gene (reference sequence). The CDR3 coding sequence is TGTGCCAGCCGGAAGGGTGGGTGGAACACTGAAGCTTTCTTT. This encodes CASRKGGWNTEAFF.

The rearrangement links TRBV6-1 to TRBJ2-7; D may match TRBD1 or TRBD2 (5 bases each). The V gene's germline CDR1 is MNHNS and CDR2 SASEGT. V gave up 2 bases and J gave up 2 bases, with 13 bases separating them. This CDR3 contains 15 residues. CDR3 in DNA: TGTGCCAGCAGTGAATTACCCGGGGACCCCTACGAGCAGTACTTC. Its translation: CASSELPGDPYEQYF.

The chain combines TRBV25-1 with TRBJ2-3; D possibly corresponds to TRBD1 (6 bases). The CDR3 consists of 16 residues. V was clipped by 1 base and J by 5 bases, with 16 bases between them. Germline loops: CDR1 MGHDK, CDR2 SYGVNS. The CDR3 sequence: CASSEWGHGKGDTQYF. The DNA for the CDR3 is TGTGCCAGCAGTGAATGGGGACACGGAAAGGGAGATACGCAGTATTTT.

This chain joins TRBV6-1 and TRBJ1-4; possibly TRBD1 for D (5 bases). V lost 6 bases, J lost 7 bases, and 12 bases lay in between. CDR1 and CDR2 (germline): MNHNS, SASEGT. The CDR3 consists of 13 residues. The CDR3 reads CASRLGVSEKLFF. The CDR3 coding sequence is TGTGCCAGCAGATTGGGGGTGTCTGAAAAACTGTTTTTT.

This clone is a singleton in its sample. The rearrangement uses TRBV27 and TRBJ1-4, with D possibly matching TRBD1 (5 bases). Trimming cost V 1 base and J 5 bases, with 8 bases left between them. CDR1 is MNHEY and CDR2 is SMNVEV in the germline V gene (reference sequence). There are 14 residues in the CDR3. The CDR3, as DNA: TGTGCCAGCAGTTTATTGGGGGGGAATGAAAAACTGTTTTTT. Its translation is CASSLLGGNEKLFF.

The chain employs TRBV30 and TRBJ2-7; 10 nucleotides line up with TRBD1. The CDR3 is made up of 13 amino acids. The germline V gene has CDR1 GTSNPN and CDR2 SVGIG (reference sequence). J was trimmed by 3 bases and V by 1 base; bases with no gene match: 0. CDR3 DNA: TGTGCCTGGAGTGGGACAGGGGGCTACGAGCAGTACTTC. Translated, it gives CAWSGTGGYEQYF.

This clone was seen only once. This chain uses TRBV2 with TRBJ2-7, with D tentatively TRBD1 (6 bases). Germline V gene data show CDR1 as SNHLY and CDR2 as FYNNEI. Trimming stripped 10 bases from V and 2 bases from J, with 12 bases between. This CDR3 spans 12 amino acids. The CDR3 spells CATGDTPYEQYF. For the CDR3, the DNA is TGTGCCACCGGGGACACTCCCTACGAGCAGTACTTC. The whole variable domain, remainder taken from reference TRBV2 and TRBJ2-7, is EPEVTQTPSHQVTQMGQEVILRCVPISNHLYFYWYRQILGQKVEFLVSFYNNEISEKSEIFDDQFSVERPDGSNFTLKIRSTKLEDSAMYFCATGDTPYEQYFGPGTRLTVT.